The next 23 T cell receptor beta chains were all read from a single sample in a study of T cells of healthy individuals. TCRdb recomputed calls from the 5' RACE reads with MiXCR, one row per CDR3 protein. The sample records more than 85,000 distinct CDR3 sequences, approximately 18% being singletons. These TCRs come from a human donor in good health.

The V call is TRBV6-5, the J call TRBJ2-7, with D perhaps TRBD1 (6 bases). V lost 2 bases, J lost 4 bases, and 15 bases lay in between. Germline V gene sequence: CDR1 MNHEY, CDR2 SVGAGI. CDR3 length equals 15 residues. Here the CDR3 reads CASSYHRDQGYEQYF. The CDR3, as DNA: TGTGCCAGCAGTTACCACAGGGACCAGGGATACGAGCAGTACTTC.

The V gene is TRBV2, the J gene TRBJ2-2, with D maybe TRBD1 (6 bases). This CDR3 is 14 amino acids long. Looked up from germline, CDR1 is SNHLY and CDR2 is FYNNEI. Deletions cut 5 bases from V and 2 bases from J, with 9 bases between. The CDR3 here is CASSWTENTGELFF. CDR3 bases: TGTGCCAGCAGTTGGACAGAAAACACCGGGGAGCTGTTTTTT.

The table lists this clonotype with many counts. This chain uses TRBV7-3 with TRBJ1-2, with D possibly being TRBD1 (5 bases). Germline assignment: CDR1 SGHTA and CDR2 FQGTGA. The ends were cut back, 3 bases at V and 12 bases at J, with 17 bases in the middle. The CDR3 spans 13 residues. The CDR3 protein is CASSFQPRQLHTF. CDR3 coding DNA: TGTGCCAGCAGCTTCCAGCCGAGACAGCTACACACCTTC.

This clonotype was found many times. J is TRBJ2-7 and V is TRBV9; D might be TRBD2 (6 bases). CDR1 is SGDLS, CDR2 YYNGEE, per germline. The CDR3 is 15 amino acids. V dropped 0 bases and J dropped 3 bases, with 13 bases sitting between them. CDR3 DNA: TGTGCCAGCAGCGTAGCGGGACTCGACGGCTACGAGCAGTACTTC. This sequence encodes CASSVAGLDGYEQYF.

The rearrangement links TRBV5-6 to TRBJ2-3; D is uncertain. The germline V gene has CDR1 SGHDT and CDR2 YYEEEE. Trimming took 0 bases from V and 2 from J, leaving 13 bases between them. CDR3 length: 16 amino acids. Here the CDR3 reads CASSLAETHYTDTQYF. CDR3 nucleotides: TGTGCCAGCAGCTTGGCCGAGACACACTACACAGATACGCAGTATTTT.

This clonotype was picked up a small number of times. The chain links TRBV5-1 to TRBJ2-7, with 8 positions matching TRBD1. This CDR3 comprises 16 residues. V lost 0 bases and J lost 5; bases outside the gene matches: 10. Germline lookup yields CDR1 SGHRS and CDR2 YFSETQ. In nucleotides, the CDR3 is TGCGCCAGCAGCTTGGGTGGATACAGGGGGGATAACGAGCAGTACTTC. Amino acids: CASSLGGYRGDNEQYF.

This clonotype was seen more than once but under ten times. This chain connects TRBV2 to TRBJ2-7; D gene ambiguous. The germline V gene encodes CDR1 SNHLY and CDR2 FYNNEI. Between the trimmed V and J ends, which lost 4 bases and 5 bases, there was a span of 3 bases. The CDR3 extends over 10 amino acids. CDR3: CASSAHEQYF. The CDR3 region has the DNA TGTGCCAGCAGTGCCCACGAGCAGTACTTC.

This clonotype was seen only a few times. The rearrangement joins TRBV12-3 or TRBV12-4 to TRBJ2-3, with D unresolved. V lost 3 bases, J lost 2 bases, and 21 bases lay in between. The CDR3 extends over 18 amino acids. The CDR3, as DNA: TGTGCCAGCAGTTTTAGGCTAACGGACGGACGGATCACAGATACGCAGTATTTT. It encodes CASSFRLTDGRITDTQYF.

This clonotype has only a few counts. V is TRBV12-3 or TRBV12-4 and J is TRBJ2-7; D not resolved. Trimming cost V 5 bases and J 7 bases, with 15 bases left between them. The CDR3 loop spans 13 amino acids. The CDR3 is CASSPGPPREQYF. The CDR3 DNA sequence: TGTGCCAGCAGTCCTGGACCCCCCAGGGAGCAGTACTTC.

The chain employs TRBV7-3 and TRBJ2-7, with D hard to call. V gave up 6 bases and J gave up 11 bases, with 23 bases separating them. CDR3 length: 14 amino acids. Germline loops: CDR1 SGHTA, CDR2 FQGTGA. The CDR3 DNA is TGTGCCAGCAGTTTAGACCTGTTGAGCCGCTTGGAGTACTTC. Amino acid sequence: CASSLDLLSRLEYF.

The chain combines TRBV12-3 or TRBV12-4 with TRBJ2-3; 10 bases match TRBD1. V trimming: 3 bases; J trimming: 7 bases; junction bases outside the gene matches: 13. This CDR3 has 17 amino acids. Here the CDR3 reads CASSFTQDRGFENTQYF. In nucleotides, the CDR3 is TGTGCCAGCAGTTTCACCCAGGACAGGGGGTTCGAGAATACGCAGTATTTT.

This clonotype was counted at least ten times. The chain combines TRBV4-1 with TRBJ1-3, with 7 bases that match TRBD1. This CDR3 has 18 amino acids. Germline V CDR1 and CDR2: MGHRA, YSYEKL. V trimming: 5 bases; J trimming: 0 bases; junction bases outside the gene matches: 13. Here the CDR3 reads CASSSPRAGGDSGNTIYF. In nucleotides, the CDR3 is TGCGCCAGCAGCTCTCCACGGGCAGGGGGAGACTCTGGAAACACCATATATTTT.

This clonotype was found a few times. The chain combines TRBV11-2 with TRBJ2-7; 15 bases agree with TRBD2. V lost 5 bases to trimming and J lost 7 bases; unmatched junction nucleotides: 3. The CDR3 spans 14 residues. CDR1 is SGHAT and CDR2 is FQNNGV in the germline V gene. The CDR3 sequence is CASSLGLAGGEQYF. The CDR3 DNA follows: TGTGCCAGCAGCCTGGGACTAGCGGGGGGAGAGCAGTACTTC.

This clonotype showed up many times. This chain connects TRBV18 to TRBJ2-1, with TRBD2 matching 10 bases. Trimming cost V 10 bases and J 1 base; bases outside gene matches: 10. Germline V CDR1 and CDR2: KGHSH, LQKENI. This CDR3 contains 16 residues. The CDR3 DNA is TGTGCCACAGCACGGACTAGCGGTTTTTCCTACAATGAGCAGTTCTTC. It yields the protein CATARTSGFSYNEQFF.

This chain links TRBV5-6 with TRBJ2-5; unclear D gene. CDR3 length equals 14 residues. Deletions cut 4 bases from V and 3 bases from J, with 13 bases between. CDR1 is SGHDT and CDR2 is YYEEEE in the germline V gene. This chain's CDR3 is CASSELGPEETQYF. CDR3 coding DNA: TGTGCCAGCAGCGAGCTAGGGCCTGAAGAGACCCAGTACTTC.

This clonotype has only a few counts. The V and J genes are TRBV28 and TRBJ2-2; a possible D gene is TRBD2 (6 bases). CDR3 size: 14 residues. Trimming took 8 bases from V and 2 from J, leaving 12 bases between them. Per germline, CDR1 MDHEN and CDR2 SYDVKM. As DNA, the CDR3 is TGTGCCAGCCGGGGCGGGAAAAACACCGGGGAGCTGTTTTTT. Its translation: CASRGGKNTGELFF.

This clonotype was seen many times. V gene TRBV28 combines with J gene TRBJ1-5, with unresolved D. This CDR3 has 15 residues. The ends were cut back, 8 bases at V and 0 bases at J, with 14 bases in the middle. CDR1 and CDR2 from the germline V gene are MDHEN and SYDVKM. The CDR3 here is CASLTQVDSNQPQHF. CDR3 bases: TGTGCCAGCCTAACGCAGGTGGATAGCAATCAGCCCCAGCATTTT.

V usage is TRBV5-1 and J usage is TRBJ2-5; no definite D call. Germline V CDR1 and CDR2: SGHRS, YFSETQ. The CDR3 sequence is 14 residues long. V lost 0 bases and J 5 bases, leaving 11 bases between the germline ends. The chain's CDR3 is CASSLGQLPETQYF. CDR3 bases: TGCGCCAGCAGCTTGGGGCAATTACCGGAGACCCAGTACTTC.

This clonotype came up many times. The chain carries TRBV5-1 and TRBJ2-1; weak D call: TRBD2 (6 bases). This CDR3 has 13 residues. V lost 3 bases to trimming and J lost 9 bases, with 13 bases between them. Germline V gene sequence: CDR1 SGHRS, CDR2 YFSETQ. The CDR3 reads CASSSQPGSEQFF. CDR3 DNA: TGCGCCAGCAGCTCACAACCCGGGAGTGAGCAGTTCTTC. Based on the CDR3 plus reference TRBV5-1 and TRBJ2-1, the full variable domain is KAGVTQTPRYLIKTRGQQVTLSCSPISGHRSVSWYQQTPGQGLQFLFEYFSETQRNKGNFPGRFSGRQFSNSRSEMNVSTLELGDSALYLCASSSQPGSEQFFGPGTRLTVL.

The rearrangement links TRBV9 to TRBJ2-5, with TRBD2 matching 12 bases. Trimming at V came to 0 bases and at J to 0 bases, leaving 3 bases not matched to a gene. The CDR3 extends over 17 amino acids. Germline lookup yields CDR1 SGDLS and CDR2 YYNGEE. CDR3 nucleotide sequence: TGTGCCAGCAGCGTAGCAACTAGCGGGGGGCACCAAGAGACCCAGTACTTC. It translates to CASSVATSGGHQETQYF.

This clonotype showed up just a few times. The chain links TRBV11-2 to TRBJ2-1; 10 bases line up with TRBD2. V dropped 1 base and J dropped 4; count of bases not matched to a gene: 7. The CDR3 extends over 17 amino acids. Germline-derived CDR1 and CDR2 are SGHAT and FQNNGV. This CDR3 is CASSLVPSGSGYNEQFF. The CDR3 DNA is TGTGCCAGCAGCTTAGTCCCTAGCGGGAGCGGTTACAATGAGCAGTTCTTC.

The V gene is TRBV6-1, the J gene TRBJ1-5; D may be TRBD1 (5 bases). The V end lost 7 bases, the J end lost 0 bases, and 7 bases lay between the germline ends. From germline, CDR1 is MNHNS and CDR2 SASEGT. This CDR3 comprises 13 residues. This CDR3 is CASNRGSNQPQHF. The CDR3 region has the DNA TGTGCCAGCAATAGGGGTAGCAATCAGCCCCAGCATTTT.

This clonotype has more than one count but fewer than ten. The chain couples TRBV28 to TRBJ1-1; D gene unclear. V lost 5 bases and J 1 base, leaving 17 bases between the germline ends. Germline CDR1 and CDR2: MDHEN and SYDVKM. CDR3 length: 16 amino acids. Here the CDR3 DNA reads TGTGCCAGCAGTCCCCCCACTGGGTTGGGGAACACTGAAGCTTTCTTT. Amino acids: CASSPPTGLGNTEAFF.